The next 26 T cell receptor beta chains were all read from a single sample in a study of blood T cell repertoires in COVID-19. The assay was immunoSEQ multiplex PCR, and TCRdb's table has in-frame clones only and misses some. The profile shows about 310,000 clones, about 87% of them singletons. The sample was peripheral blood. These receptors all stem from a woman between 50 and 59 years old who had recovered from COVID-19.

The chain links TRBV6-6 to TRBJ2-5, with 9 bases aligning to TRBD2. The CDR3 consists of 16 residues. Germline CDR1 is MNHNY and CDR2 is SVGAGI (reference sequence). Trimming cost V 0 bases and J 7 bases; bases outside gene matches: 9. The CDR3 sequence: CASSYSGRGGSGTQYF. For the CDR3, the DNA is TGTGCCAGCAGTTACTCCGGGCGGGGGGGGAGTGGGACCCAGTACTTC.

This chain links TRBV6-6 with TRBJ2-7, with 7 bases fitting TRBD2. The germline V gene has CDR1 MNHNY and CDR2 SVGAGI (reference sequence). The trim removed 6 bases at V and 2 bases at J, leaving 4 bases unmatched. The CDR3 loop spans 13 amino acids. The CDR3 coding sequence is TGTGCCAGCAGCAAAGGACTAGCCTACGAGCAGTACTTC. Protein product: CASSKGLAYEQYF.

V gene TRBV30 combines with J gene TRBJ1-5, with a tentative D call TRBD1 (5 bases). This CDR3 is built from 13 residues. Germline V gene sequence: CDR1 GTSNPN, CDR2 SVGIG (reference sequence). V lost 1 base and J 4 bases, leaving 8 bases between the germline ends. The CDR3 DNA follows: TGTGCCTGGAGTGGGGGGGGGAATCAGCCCCAGCATTTT. Its translation: CAWSGGGNQPQHF.

This chain links TRBV9 with TRBJ2-5; TRBD2 is a possible D gene (6 bases). The CDR3 consists of 15 residues. V dropped 2 bases and J dropped 3 bases, with 14 bases sitting between them. Looked up from germline, CDR1 is SGDLS and CDR2 is YYNGEE. The CDR3 sequence: CASSVSGTGEETQYF. The CDR3 nucleotides read TGTGCCAGCAGCGTTTCCGGGACGGGAGAAGAGACCCAGTACTTC.

This clone was recorded only once. This chain links TRBV19 with TRBJ2-7; D remains unclear. The CDR3 has 12 residues. CDR1 and CDR2 (germline): LNHDA, SQIVND (reference sequence). V lost 4 bases and J lost 2, with 6 bases in between. The chain's CDR3 is CASSTSTYEQYF. CDR3 nucleotides: TGTGCCAGTAGTACATCCACCTACGAGCAGTACTTC.

The rearrangement uses TRBV20-1 and TRBJ2-2; D is perhaps TRBD2 (6 bases). Trimming took off 6 bases at V and 7 bases at J, with 9 bases between the two ends. CDR3 length: 11 amino acids. In germline, CDR1 is DFQATT, CDR2 SNEGSKA (reference sequence). Here the CDR3 DNA reads TGCAGTGCGGAGGGAATCGGGGAGCTGTTTTTT. Its protein product is CSAEGIGELFF.

The chain employs TRBV3-1 (or the pseudogene TRBV3-2) and TRBJ1-2; D ambiguous. Germline V gene sequence: CDR1 LGHDT, CDR2 YNNKEL (reference sequence). Trimming pared 1 base from V and 6 bases from J, leaving 9 bases between. The CDR3 spans 13 residues. The CDR3 region is CASSQAGPHGYTF. The CDR3 DNA is TGTGCCAGCAGCCAAGCTGGGCCCCATGGCTACACCTTC.

This clone was seen only once. The chain has TRBV19 and TRBJ1-1; 9 nucleotides match TRBD1. The CDR3 runs to 15 residues. V dropped 10 bases and J dropped 2; count of bases not matched to a gene: 11. Germline-derived CDR1 and CDR2 are LNHDA and SQIVND (reference sequence). DNA of the CDR3: TGTGCCACTGAGGCGGGACAGGGACTTAACACTGAAGCTTTCTTT. Amino acids: CATEAGQGLNTEAFF.

V and J are TRBV5-1 and TRBJ2-2; D ambiguous. From germline, CDR1 is SGHRS and CDR2 YFSETQ. The CDR3 totals 15 residues. The ends were cut back, 0 bases at V and 1 base at J, with 7 bases in the middle. The CDR3 sequence: CASSLVAENTGELFF. The DNA of the CDR3 is TGCGCCAGCAGCTTGGTTGCGGAGAACACCGGGGAGCTGTTTTTT.

The chain combines TRBV30 with TRBJ1-1, with 7 bases fitting TRBD1. From germline, CDR1 is GTSNPN and CDR2 SVGIG (reference sequence). V lost 7 bases, J lost 1 base, and 3 bases stayed unmatched. The CDR3 contains 12 residues. CDR3 loop: CAYDRENTEAFF. DNA of the CDR3: TGTGCCTATGACAGGGAGAACACTGAAGCTTTCTTT.

The chain uses TRBV11-2 and TRBJ2-3; TRBD2 agrees at 13 bases. CDR1 SGHAT and CDR2 FQNNGV come from the germline V gene. This CDR3 region has 16 residues. J was trimmed by 3 bases and V by 5 bases; bases with no gene match: 5. CDR3 bases: TGTGCCAGCAGCCAAGGACTAGCGGGAGTGACAGATACGCAGTATTTT. Protein product: CASSQGLAGVTDTQYF.

This clone was seen just once. The chain carries TRBV6-5 and TRBJ1-1; maybe TRBD1 (6 bases). With 0 bases removed from V and 13 bases from J, the gap between germline ends came to 15 bases. Germline V gene data show CDR1 as MNHEY and CDR2 as SVGAGI. The CDR3 has 13 residues. Here the CDR3 DNA reads TGTGCCAGCAGTTACTCGCAGGGGACGTTGGGTTTCTTT. This translates into CASSYSQGTLGFF.

J is TRBJ1-5 and V is TRBV28; D remains ambiguous. Trimming left V 4 bases short and J 0 bases short, with 13 bases between. Germline CDR1 MDHEN, CDR2 SYDVKM. The CDR3 is 16 amino acids. CDR3 protein: CASSYSRAYSNQPQHF. The CDR3 DNA sequence: TGTGCCAGCAGTTACTCGAGGGCTTATAGCAATCAGCCCCAGCATTTT.

This rearrangement joins TRBV7-8 to TRBJ1-3; 7 nucleotides agree with TRBD1. Germline CDR1 and CDR2: SGHVS and FQNEAQ. The J segment lost 4 bases and the V segment lost 5 bases, leaving 5 bases of the junction unmatched. There are 14 residues in the CDR3. CDR3 in DNA: TGTGCCAGCAGCCCCGGGACAGCCGGAAACACCATATATTTT. Translated: CASSPGTAGNTIYF.

V gene TRBV28 combines with J gene TRBJ1-5; 7 nucleotides match TRBD1. Unmatched junction bases numbered 12, after V lost 6 bases and J lost 7 bases. In germline, CDR1 is MDHEN, CDR2 SYDVKM. The CDR3 sequence is 15 residues long. The CDR3 loop is CASSRWGQWRQPQHF. For the CDR3, the DNA is TGTGCCAGCAGCCGTTGGGGACAGTGGAGGCAGCCCCAGCATTTT.

CDR3 nucleotide sequence: TGTGCCAGCAGTGAAAGTACAGGGTTCGATGAGCAGTTCTTC. Encoded protein: CASSESTGFDEQFF. The J gene is TRBJ2-1, the V gene TRBV6-1; maybe TRBD1 (6 bases). The ends were cut back, 2 bases at V and 8 bases at J, with 13 bases in the middle. Germline loops: CDR1 MNHNS, CDR2 SASEGT. The CDR3 extends over 14 amino acids.

The chain combines TRBV18 with TRBJ2-5; 7 bases map to TRBD2. The CDR3 runs to 15 residues. Losses at the gene ends were 2 bases for V and 2 bases for J; bases not matched to a gene: 5. Germline lookup yields CDR1 KGHSH and CDR2 LQKENI. CDR3 bases: TGTGCCAGCTCACCAGACCGGGGGGTTCAAGAGACCCAGTACTTC. Protein: CASSPDRGVQETQYF.

V is TRBV7-3 and J is TRBJ2-7; D may be TRBD1 (6 bases). Germline assignment: CDR1 SGHTA and CDR2 FQGTGA. Trimming took 1 base from V and 0 from J, leaving 13 bases between them. The CDR3 has 16 residues. CDR3 DNA sequence: TGTGCCAGCAGCTTAAGCTCAGGGGCCAACTCCTACGAGCAGTACTTC. Encoded protein: CASSLSSGANSYEQYF.

The V and J genes are TRBV2 and TRBJ2-7; 11 bases align to TRBD2. The V segment lost 1 base and the J segment 0 bases; nucleotides outside the gene matches: 2. CDR1 and CDR2 from the germline V gene are SNHLY and FYNNEI. This CDR3 region has 16 residues. The CDR3 sequence is CASSEVTSGSSYEQYF. The DNA for the CDR3 is TGTGCCAGCAGTGAAGTCACTAGCGGGAGCTCCTACGAGCAGTACTTC.

This clone was seen a single time. The chain couples TRBV28 to TRBJ2-7, with a possible D match to TRBD1 (6 bases). This CDR3 spans 15 amino acids. Germline V lookup: CDR1 MDHEN, CDR2 SYDVKM. V was cut by 6 bases and J by 0 bases, with 15 bases left in between. The CDR3 loop reads CASRPTTGYSYEQYF. The CDR3 coding sequence is TGTGCCAGCAGGCCGACGACAGGATACTCCTACGAGCAGTACTTC.

The rearrangement links TRBV24-1 to TRBJ1-3; D gene ambiguous. V gave up 5 bases and J gave up 0 bases, with 13 bases separating them. Per the germline V gene, CDR1 is KGHDR and CDR2 is SFDVKD. The CDR3 length is 16 residues. CDR3 in amino acids: CATSVVHPHSGNTIYF. In DNA, the CDR3 is TGTGCCACCAGTGTCGTACACCCACACTCTGGAAACACCATATATTTT.

The chain links TRBV3-1 (or the pseudogene TRBV3-2) to TRBJ1-1, with a weak D call TRBD1 (6 bases). V dropped 1 base and J dropped 7 bases, with 16 bases sitting between them. Germline V gene data show CDR1 as LGHDT and CDR2 as YNNKEL (reference sequence). The CDR3 contains 15 residues. This chain's CDR3 is CASSQATRGGGEAFF. CDR3 sequence (DNA): TGTGCCAGCAGCCAAGCCACGCGGGGGGGCGGTGAAGCTTTCTTT.

With respect to this clone: Germline and junction disagree at one end, which may indicate a read error. The genes are TRBV2 and TRBJ2-6; D is perhaps TRBD2 (6 bases). The CDR3 length is 15 residues. The germline V gene has CDR1 SNHLY and CDR2 FYNNEI. In DNA, the CDR3 is TGTGCCAGCAGTGTCTATGGGACTGGGGCCAACGTCCCGACTTTC. It specifies CASSVYGTGANVPTF.

The sample holds one count of this clone. The chain couples TRBV28 to TRBJ2-1, with 7 bases matching TRBD1. Germline CDR1 is MDHEN and CDR2 is SYDVKM. This CDR3 spans 16 amino acids. Germline trimming cut 6 bases from V and 0 bases from J; bases unmatched to any gene: 8. The DNA for the CDR3 is TGTGCCAGCAGCCGTCGGACAGGAAGCTCCTACAATGAGCAGTTCTTC. The encoded protein is CASSRRTGSSYNEQFF.

V is TRBV7-2 and J is TRBJ2-1; weak D call: TRBD2 (7 bases). V was clipped by 6 bases and J by 0 bases, with 9 bases between them. Germline loops: CDR1 SGHTA, CDR2 FQGNSA. CDR3 size: 14 residues. CDR3 protein: CASRGGGSYNEQFF. CDR3 coding DNA: TGTGCCAGCAGGGGAGGGGGCTCCTACAATGAGCAGTTCTTC.

This clone was picked up a small number of times. V gene TRBV4-2 combines with J gene TRBJ2-1; tentatively, D is TRBD2 (5 bases). The V end was cut by 8 bases, the J end by 0 bases, with 5 bases between. This CDR3 has 12 amino acids. Germline CDR1 LGHNA, CDR2 YNFKEQ. CDR3 DNA: TGTGCCAGCGGGAGCTCCTACAATGAGCAGTTCTTC. Protein sequence: CASGSSYNEQFF.